This T cell receptor (beta chain) was identified during a study of cytomegalovirus exposure and HLA in healthy donors (dated by TCRdb to the late 2010s). About the investigation overall: According to an earlier analysis of around 600 of the donors, about 179 million T cells yielded 120 million or so unique TCR beta sequences and around 280 Gb of sequence data. In a later genetic analysis, genome-wide SNP genotypes for about 65% of the 666 donors were used, and that subset was treated as a discovery cohort. Among the roughly 400 genotyped donors, approximately 82% belonged to the genetic ancestry cluster associated with self-reported Caucasian donors. Every discovery cohort repertoire had been produced on one sequencing platform. Because of strong linkage in the cohort, four or five DR-DQ haplotypes were treated as single units for association and clustering. Across roughly 420 genotyped donors of the cohort, an average of about 250,000 unique TCR beta nucleotide sequences per donor were sequenced, and roughly 17% of those sequences were non-productive. The study aimed to test whether signatures of past pathogen exposure could be identified by cataloging public T cell receptors. Rather than using new phenotypic data, the later analysis identified candidate immune exposures from TCR beta sequences and from how often those sequences occurred across donors. HLA typing covered class I and class II loci at four-digit resolution. Using immunosequencing, the study profiled T cell repertoires from 500 to 800 subjects and related those repertoires to cytomegalovirus serostatus. To study patterns of TCR occurrence, a later analysis re-analyzed previously published TCR beta repertoires from 700 or so donors and added high-resolution HLA genotyping. Typing coverage varied by locus: about 620-640 donors for A, B, C, DRB1 and DQB1; around 560 for DQA1; around 570 for DPA1; roughly 450 for DPB1. The study combined high-throughput TCR immunosequencing, statistical association of individual TCRs with disease status, and machine learning to predict cytomegalovirus infection status. An earlier analysis of 587 of the donors applied high-throughput TCR beta sequencing to assess whether each TCR beta V gene segment acted as functional or pseudogenic. Approximately 330 gigabases of sequencing data and around 88 million unique TCR sequences made up an early release that covered roughly 670 HLA-typed donors. Besides the first cohort of about 730 subjects, a separate validation cohort made up of some 110 different subjects was used. Alongside the repertoire data, information on donor age, sex, ethnicity and CMV serostatus was compiled. On the study overall, not on this receptor specifically: Specific HLA alleles were associated with roughly 17,000 TCR beta sequences at a false discovery rate of 0.05 in a later analysis. Some IMGT-functional V segments, including TRBV6-2 and TRBV6-3, could not be distinguished by the 87-base-pair reads and were therefore excluded. A later analysis found that HLA-associated TCR beta chains were more clonally expanded and had lower generation probabilities than equally common non-associated chains. Presence/absence analyses assumed roughly uniform sequencing depth across donors, an assumption that may not hold. For the cohort, immune exposure information was limited to CMV serostatus. Most CMV-associated TCR beta chains appeared to be HLA-restricted in a later analysis, and the HLA associations seemed to be driven largely by CMV exposure. A further reported finding was that TCR beta sequences accurately predicted the HLA-A and HLA-B alleles for most subjects in the first cohort. Fewer than 20 rarely observed V segments, including chromosome 9 orphons, were excluded from the earlier analysis of approximately 600 of the donors because counts were too low. The study listed 150 to 200 TCR beta chains as associated with cytomegalovirus. In an earlier analysis of approximately 590 of the donors, most TCR beta V segments were observed in productive rearrangements about 90% or about 30% of the time, broadly matching IMGT annotations. Across donors, most TCR sequences were observed very rarely, whereas some public TCRs were present in many individuals. In vitro tests confirmed that a few of the cytomegalovirus-associated TCR beta chains recognize cytomegalovirus antigens. Correlated functional status among segregating V segments might reflect linkage disequilibrium, but an unknown experimental factor could not be ruled out. The classifier was reported to diagnose cytomegalovirus status with high specificity and sensitivity in both the original and validation cohorts. The authors suggested that the approach could potentially be extended to other disease states and immunological phenotypes. Compared with the roughly 720-donor mean, donors in an Asian-associated ancestry cluster had fewer N-insertions in productive TCRs, according to a later genetic analysis. In a later analysis, several top co-occurrence clusters were reported to appear linked to parvovirus B19, influenza, CMV and Epstein-Barr virus. An association between a missense DCLRE1C variant and V-gene and J-gene trimming of TCR beta chains was found in a later genetic analysis and replicated in an independent cohort. HLA typing was unavailable for some donors at each locus, so association tests used only the typed subset. In this cohort, only TCR beta chains were sequenced, and detectable features were limited by the absence of alpha or paired-chain data. A group of highly shared sequence variants was considered likely to be a technical artifact of the sequencing pipeline. A later analysis found that TCR association rates varied across HLA loci, with DRB1 alleles showing the most associated TCRs and HLA-C alleles the fewest. When HLA alleles, especially DR and DQ, strongly co-occurred, attributing TCR associations to individual alleles was difficult.

In total, around 600 healthy bone marrow donors made up the cohort. All cohort members were sampled while nominally healthy, although unrecorded immune exposures were likely present. The donor was CMV seropositive and was included in the group of almost 300 seropositive cohort members. A peripheral blood sample was collected from each donor, and TCR beta sequencing was performed on peripheral blood mononuclear cells. Genomic DNA was extracted from the blood cell samples with the Qiagen DNeasy Blood Extraction Kit. The junction shows trimming of 4 bases on V and 2 bases on J, and the gene matches do not reach 9 bases of it. The CDR3 holds 16 amino acids from the cysteine to the phenylalanine. Left in the record is the CDR3 DNA by itself, 48 bases read in frame from the first base. As encoded in the germline V gene, CDR1 is KGHSH while CDR2 is LQKENI. A word on this clone: Its antigen specificity is not known. Base qualities were left out, and no much larger clone turns up one base away.

The library was prepared using the immunoSEQ multiplex PCR assay. For the multiplex PCR, a mixture combining 60 forward primers for TCR Vbeta segments and 13 reverse primers for TCR Jbeta segments was used. The CDR3 region of rearranged TCR beta genes was amplified from genomic DNA by a multiplex PCR assay. On the Illumina HiSeq System, the amplified TCR beta libraries were sequenced as 87-base-pair reads. From the authors' description of their analysis: Across the 640 or so repertoires, a later analysis counted approximately 83 million unique TCR beta chains, roughly 11 million of which were shared by at least two donors. To remove PCR and sequencing errors, raw reads were error-corrected and collapsed into unique sequences using a nearest-neighbor algorithm that merged closely related sequences. V, D and J gene segments were assigned by aligning CDR3 sequences to IMGT reference sequences. For a sequence to be retained, at least a six-nucleotide match to both a V gene segment and a J gene segment was required. Rearrangements were classified as productive when the CDR3 lacked stop codons and remained in frame with V and J, and all other rearrangements were classified as non-productive. Following IMGT convention, CDR3 was defined as the stretch from the second conserved V-encoded cysteine up to the conserved J-encoded phenylalanine. The earlier analysis of around 640 of the donors excluded sequences that lacked an unambiguous match to a single V gene segment. An earlier analysis of a few hundred of the donors called V segments functional above 56.7% productive rearrangements and segregating when the between-donor standard deviation exceeded 5%. A statistical classification framework was built for diagnosing cytomegalovirus status from the catalog of TCR beta chain sequences. In a later analysis, TCR nucleotide sequences were compared against IMGT/GENE-DB human TR gene sequences so that V and J genes could be assigned. In a later analysis, CDR3 sequences and most-parsimonious VDJ recombination scenarios were assigned using the TCRdist pipeline. A later analysis defined each TCR beta chain by its CDR3 amino acid sequence plus V-gene family, and excluded reads lacking a unique V-gene family. A later analysis removed 592 highly shared, low-generation-probability nucleotide sequences to deal with suspected cross-contamination and a sequencing artifact. A later analysis calculated a clonal expansion index for each public chain from normalized within-repertoire ranks of inferred template counts. In a later analysis, generation probabilities were computed using a VDJ recombination model fitted to out-of-frame rearrangements, and the results were checked against IGoR. In a later analysis, hypergeometric tests were used to score TCR-TCR, TCR-HLA and TCR-CMV co-occurrence, with a repertoire-size bias correction applied to TCR pairs. A later analysis estimated false discovery rates by permuting HLA or CMV assignments 20 times. In a later analysis, co-occurring TCRs were grouped with DBSCAN, and TCRdist sequence similarity was added when clustering was performed within HLA-allele-positive subsets. Repertoires with fewer than 30,000 or more than 120,000 public chains were left out of co-occurrence clustering, as were four to six repertoires with anomalous nucleotide sharing. TCRdb retrieved this table from immuneACCESS and kept in-frame rearrangements only. Not all clones are present; in checked studies, unresolved V genes account for under half, and no reason is known for the remainder. V, J and clone size were drawn from that table, and D and trimming were deduced from the DNA. The sample has under 200,000 clones on record, approximately 80% of them singletons. In total, the top ten clones hold about 2.6% of the sample.

The chain links TRBV18 with TRBJ2-3; TRBD1 lines up with 7 middle nucleotides. The sequenced material came from PBMCs. The sequence came from a woman between 40 and 50 years old in good health and CMV-seropositive. The sequence in DNA is TGTGCCAGCTCACGACAGGGCAGAGAATTCACAGATACGCAGTATTTT. Translated, this is CASSRQGREFTDTQYF.